This entry lists 32 T cell receptor beta chains sequenced from one sample in a study of T cells in Graves' hyperthyroidism and ophthalmopathy. Researchers took RNA transcripts and amplified the TCR beta CDR3 regions from them. Researchers ran a first-round RT-PCR on the TCR CDR3 using the HTBI primer set. TCRdb reprocessed the multiplex PCR reads with MiXCR, giving one entry per CDR3 protein. The data show roughly 840,000 distinct CDR3 sequences, 38% seen once. Sequenced: blood. The source is a man in his late teens or twenties with Graves' hyperthyroidism.

The table lists this clonotype with many counts. The rearrangement links TRBV7-2 to TRBJ1-2, with D unclear. The CDR3 length is 14 residues. The ends were cut back, 4 bases at V and 4 bases at J, with 13 bases in the middle. CDR1 and CDR2 (germline): SGHTA, FQGNSA. Here the CDR3 DNA reads TGTGCCAGCAGCTACCCTTTTCAGGTCTATGGCTACACCTTC. It yields the protein CASSYPFQVYGYTF.

The rearrangement joins TRBV11-1 to TRBJ2-2, with TRBD2 as a possible D gene (6 bases). This CDR3 region has 16 residues. Germline V gene sequence: CDR1 SGHAT, CDR2 FQDESV (reference sequence). Trimming stripped 5 bases from V and 3 bases from J, with 16 bases between. CDR3 in DNA: TGTGCCAGCAGCCGGCGGAGGGTTACAGACACCGGGGAGCTGTTTTTT. Residues: CASSRRRVTDTGELFF.

In its sample, this clonotype was seen many times. The chain links TRBV2 to TRBJ1-5; D perhaps matches TRBD1 (5 bases). The CDR3 extends over 11 amino acids. V lost 6 bases and J lost 5, with 5 bases in between. CDR1 and CDR2 from the germline V gene are SNHLY and FYNNEI. The CDR3 bases are TGTGCCAGCAGGGGGGATCAGCCCCAGCATTTT. Translated: CASRGDQPQHF.

This clonotype appeared many times. This chain connects TRBV7-9 to TRBJ1-4; D is perhaps TRBD1 (5 bases). This CDR3 is built from 13 residues. Germline V gene sequence: CDR1 SEHNR, CDR2 FQNEAQ (reference sequence). Trimming cost V 5 bases and J 7 bases, with 11 bases left between them. The CDR3, as DNA: TGTGCCAGCAGCGAGGGACTGGTTGAAAAACTGTTTTTT. Its translation is CASSEGLVEKLFF.

This clonotype came up many times. The genes are TRBV19 and TRBJ1-5; D call uncertain. Trimming shortened V by 5 bases and J by 4 bases, and 15 bases separated the two germline ends. The CDR3 spans 15 residues. Germline loops: CDR1 LNHDA, CDR2 SQIVND (reference sequence). CDR3 region: CASSFGRNGNQPQHF. Written as DNA, the CDR3 is TGTGCCAGTAGTTTCGGGAGAAACGGAAATCAGCCCCAGCATTTT.

The gene calls are TRBV7-2 and TRBJ2-2, with D hard to call. Trimming stripped 4 bases from V and 3 bases from J, with 15 bases between. CDR3 size: 16 residues. CDR1 is SGHTA, CDR2 FQGNSA, per germline. CDR3: CASSSWEGIYTGELFF. CDR3 DNA: TGTGCCAGCAGCTCCTGGGAAGGTATATACACCGGGGAGCTGTTTTTT.

This clonotype was detected a few times. The gene calls are TRBV20-1 and TRBJ2-7; tentatively, D is TRBD2 (6 bases). The CDR3 runs to 14 residues. Trimming removed 1 base from V and 0 bases from J, with 10 bases in between. Germline V CDR1 and CDR2: DFQATT, SNEGSKA (reference sequence). The CDR3 region is CSARGGESSYEQYF. CDR3 nucleotide sequence: TGCAGTGCTAGAGGGGGGGAGAGCTCCTACGAGCAGTACTTC.

This sequence joins TRBV2 and TRBJ1-2; a possible D gene is TRBD1 (5 bases). The CDR3 loop spans 13 amino acids. V shed 7 bases and J shed 6 bases, with 15 bases lying between them. The germline CDR1 and CDR2 sequences are SNHLY and FYNNEI. CDR3 region: CASTTGVRNGYTF. The DNA of the CDR3 is TGTGCCAGCACCACGGGGGTGAGAAATGGCTACACCTTC.

The rearrangement links TRBV29-1 to TRBJ1-3, with D possibly matching TRBD1 (6 bases). V was clipped by 7 bases and J by 4 bases, with 26 bases between them. There are 17 residues in the CDR3. In germline, CDR1 is SQVTM, CDR2 ANQGSEA. In nucleotides, the CDR3 is TGCAGCGCCCTAAAGGGGGAAGAGGCAGGCCCCGGAAACACCATATATTTT. Its translation: CSALKGEEAGPGNTIYF.

This chain links TRBV25-1 with TRBJ1-6, with TRBD1 matching 9 bases. Germline V lookup: CDR1 MGHDK, CDR2 SYGVNS. J lost 11 bases, V lost 1 base, and 6 bases had no gene match. The CDR3 runs 15 residues. The CDR3 region has the DNA TGTGCCAGCAGTGAATCTGGACAGGGGACGGCACCCCTCCACTTT. Translating it yields CASSESGQGTAPLHF. Together with reference TRBV25-1 and TRBJ1-6, the CDR3 gives the full variable domain: EADIYQTPRYLVIGTGKKITLECSQTMGHDKMYWYQQDPGMELHLIHYSYGVNSTEKGDLSSESTVSRIRTEHFPLTLESARPSHTSQYLCASSESGQGTAPLHFGNGTRLTVT.

The CDR3 loop reads CASSLVLTHYEQYF. The CDR3 nucleotides read TGTGCCAGCAGCTTAGTGCTAACCCACTACGAGCAGTACTTC. This chain connects TRBV7-2 to TRBJ2-7; no definite D call. Germline CDR1 SGHTA, CDR2 FQGNSA. This CDR3 contains 14 residues. Trimming shortened V by 1 base and J by 3 bases, and 10 bases separated the two germline ends.

This clonotype was observed many times. The chain joins TRBV7-9 to TRBJ2-6, with D uncertain. CDR1 and CDR2 from the germline V gene are SEHNR and FQNEAQ (reference sequence). The CDR3 is 13 amino acids. Deletions cut 7 bases from V and 2 bases from J, with 6 bases between. CDR3 residues: CASTSPGANVLTF. The CDR3 region has the DNA TGTGCCAGCACCTCACCTGGGGCCAACGTCCTGACTTTC.

The chain employs TRBV29-1 and TRBJ1-4; a weak D match, TRBD1 (5 bases). Between the trimmed V and J ends, which lost 5 bases and 5 bases, there was a span of 12 bases. This CDR3 spans 13 amino acids. Germline CDR1 reads SQVTM; CDR2 reads ANQGSEA. CDR3 nucleotide sequence: TGCAGCGTTTACGACAGTCCGAATGAAAAACTGTTTTTT. This sequence encodes CSVYDSPNEKLFF.

This clonotype has more than one count but fewer than ten. This chain joins TRBV7-6 and TRBJ2-7; 7 bases match TRBD2. Trimming removed 0 bases from V and 2 bases from J; junction bases left unmatched: 7. This CDR3 region has 16 residues. The germline V gene has CDR1 SGHVS and CDR2 FNYEAQ. CDR3 bases: TGTGCCAGCAGCTTAGCGCGGCAGGGACTAACCTACGAGCAGTACTTC. As protein: CASSLARQGLTYEQYF.

The chain has TRBV5-6 and TRBJ2-5; D is perhaps TRBD1 (6 bases). This CDR3 spans 14 amino acids. Germline assignment: CDR1 SGHDT and CDR2 YYEEEE. V was pared by 4 bases and J by 3 bases, with 13 bases between. The CDR3, as DNA: TGTGCCAGCAGCCTGGTGGACAGCGAAGAGACCCAGTACTTC. This sequence encodes CASSLVDSEETQYF.

The chain joins TRBV9 to TRBJ1-1; a possible D gene is TRBD1 (5 bases). Germline lookup yields CDR1 SGDLS and CDR2 YYNGEE. The length of the CDR3 is 14 residues. V was shortened by 4 bases and J by 5 bases, with 15 bases between the two germline ends. The CDR3 nucleotides are TGTGCCAGCAGCTCTCGGGGGGGTGGGACTGAAGCTTTCTTT. Its protein product is CASSSRGGGTEAFF.

The rearrangement joins TRBV29-1 to TRBJ1-2, with D unresolved. This CDR3 spans 12 amino acids. Trimming removed 4 bases from V and 0 bases from J, with 6 bases in between. Germline assignment: CDR1 SQVTM and CDR2 ANQGSEA. The CDR3 DNA reads as TGCAGCGTTGCGATTTCTAACTATGGCTACACCTTC. Amino acid sequence: CSVAISNYGYTF.

The chain couples TRBV29-1 to TRBJ2-2; 12 nucleotides line up with TRBD1. After removal of 0 bases from V and 6 bases from J, the junction contained 8 bases not matched to a gene. The CDR3 covers 17 residues. Germline loops: CDR1 SQVTM, CDR2 ANQGSEA. The CDR3 nucleotides are TGCAGCGTTGAAGATGGTTCGGGGACAGGGGGCCCCGGGGAGCTGTTTTTT. It codes for CSVEDGSGTGGPGELFF.

V is TRBV6-5 and J is TRBJ1-1; no firm D call. The germline V and J ends were trimmed by 2 bases and 0 bases, with 16 bases remaining between them. Per germline, CDR1 MNHEY and CDR2 SVGAGI. The length of the CDR3 is 17 residues. In DNA form, the CDR3 reads TGTGCCAGCAGTTACGGGGAGTCTGCCTATTTGAACACTGAAGCTTTCTTT. This gives the protein CASSYGESAYLNTEAFF.

The chain links TRBV2 to TRBJ2-7; TRBD1 matches 7 bases. The germline V gene has CDR1 SNHLY and CDR2 FYNNEI. V lost 4 bases to trimming and J lost 2 bases; unmatched junction nucleotides: 8. There are 15 residues in the CDR3. The CDR3 DNA follows: TGTGCCAGCAGTGGACAGGGTTATCCCACCTACGAGCAGTACTTC. Protein product: CASSGQGYPTYEQYF. Full variable domain (remainder filled in from reference TRBV2 and TRBJ2-7): EPEVTQTPSHQVTQMGQEVILRCVPISNHLYFYWYRQILGQKVEFLVSFYNNEISEKSEIFDDQFSVERPDGSNFTLKIRSTKLEDSAMYFCASSGQGYPTYEQYFGPGTRLTVT.

Ten or more counts support this clonotype. V is TRBV9 and J is TRBJ1-1, with 9 bases matching TRBD1. Trimming removed 3 bases from V and 4 bases from J; junction bases left unmatched: 4. This CDR3 has 14 amino acids. Germline V CDR1 and CDR2: SGDLS, YYNGEE. The CDR3 DNA reads as TGTGCCAGCAGCGGAGGGGGACAGGGCACTGAAGCTTTCTTT. This sequence encodes CASSGGGQGTEAFF.

There are a few counts of this clonotype. The rearrangement joins TRBV16 to TRBJ1-5; D not resolved. The CDR3 is made up of 15 amino acids. Germline lookup yields CDR1 KGHSY and CDR2 FQNENV. V dropped 3 bases and J dropped 4 bases, with 13 bases sitting between them. CDR3 in amino acids: CASSQPGNGNQPQHF. DNA for the CDR3: TGTGCCAGCAGCCAGCCGGGCAACGGGAATCAGCCCCAGCATTTT.

V gene TRBV29-1 combines with J gene TRBJ1-4, with D hard to call. V dropped 7 bases and J dropped 0 bases, with 18 bases sitting between them. The CDR3 covers 16 residues. Germline V gene data show CDR1 as SQVTM and CDR2 as ANQGSEA. The CDR3 DNA reads as TGCAGCGCCCGACGGGGAGATGGGACAACTAATGAAAAACTGTTTTTT. Protein: CSARRGDGTTNEKLFF.

This clonotype has a handful of counts. The chain employs TRBV4-1 and TRBJ1-1; D gene unclear. This CDR3 has 14 residues. Germline V lookup: CDR1 MGHRA, CDR2 YSYEKL. V lost 1 base and J lost 3, with 9 bases in between. The CDR3 spells CASSQVARDTEAFF. The CDR3 DNA is TGCGCCAGCAGCCAAGTTGCTCGGGACACTGAAGCTTTCTTT.

V and J are TRBV7-9 and TRBJ2-5; D uncertain. The CDR3 has 16 residues. Germline V gene data show CDR1 as SEHNR and CDR2 as FQNEAQ (reference sequence). The V end lost 5 bases, the J end lost 1 base, and 17 bases lay between the germline ends. Here the CDR3 reads CASSPSVVNTQETQYF. Here the CDR3 DNA reads TGTGCCAGCAGCCCCTCGGTGGTTAACACCCAAGAGACCCAGTACTTC.

This clonotype was found many times. This chain links TRBV7-2 with TRBJ1-1; 9 nucleotides align to TRBD1. Germline V gene lookup returns CDR1 SGHTA and CDR2 FQGNSA. V was clipped by 5 bases and J by 7 bases; unmatched bases: 8. The CDR3 is 14 residues long. The CDR3: CASSLTGGAFEAFF. The CDR3 nucleotides are TGTGCCAGCAGCCTTACAGGGGGCGCATTTGAAGCTTTCTTT.

This clonotype was seen only a few times. The gene calls are TRBV5-4 and TRBJ2-7; TRBD2 matches 14 bases. V lost 4 bases and J lost 2; bases outside the gene matches: 5. This CDR3 is 16 amino acids long. Germline-derived CDR1 and CDR2 are SGHNT and YYREEE (reference sequence). The CDR3 reads CASSQGTSGRPYEQYF. For the CDR3, the DNA is TGTGCCAGCAGCCAAGGGACTAGCGGGAGACCCTACGAGCAGTACTTC.

This clonotype occurred many times. CDR3 sequence: CATSKLRTGTEQYF. The CDR3 coding sequence is TGTGCCACCAGCAAGCTTCGGACAGGGACCGAGCAGTACTTC. The J gene is TRBJ2-7, the V gene TRBV15, with 8 positions matching TRBD1. Germline CDR1 and CDR2: LNHNV and YYDKDF (reference sequence). This CDR3 is 14 amino acids long. V dropped 4 bases and J dropped 6; count of bases not matched to a gene: 8.

The chain recombines TRBV6-5 with TRBJ2-6; no clear D. The CDR3 length is 14 residues. V lost 2 bases and J 3 bases, leaving 5 bases between the germline ends. The germline V gene encodes CDR1 MNHEY and CDR2 SVGAGI. CDR3: CASSYNDGANVLTF. In DNA form, the CDR3 reads TGTGCCAGCAGTTACAACGATGGGGCCAACGTCCTGACTTTC.

Concerning this clonotype: This sequence may be a read error, since a much larger clone differs from it by one base. V and J are TRBV10-3 and TRBJ2-5, with D perhaps matching TRBD1 (5 bases). The CDR3 contains 14 residues. Deletions cut 6 bases from V and 5 bases from J, with 16 bases between. The germline V gene has CDR1 ENHRY and CDR2 SYGVKD. Here the CDR3 DNA reads TGTGCCATCAGCTGGGTGACTCAGGGTGAGACCCAGTACTTC. It codes for CAISWVTQGETQYF.

The rearrangement links TRBV7-9 to TRBJ2-5, with a tentative D call TRBD2 (7 bases). In germline, CDR1 is SEHNR, CDR2 FQNEAQ (reference sequence). The CDR3 length is 15 residues. V was shortened by 1 base and J by 5 bases, with 14 bases between the two germline ends. In DNA form, the CDR3 reads TGTGCCAGCAGCTTAGATAGGGGGGGGCCGGAGACCCAGTACTTC. Protein: CASSLDRGGPETQYF.

Ten or more counts support this clonotype. The V call is TRBV2, the J call TRBJ2-7; TRBD2 might be the D (6 bases). V lost 8 bases and J lost 3, with 11 bases in between. Germline CDR1 SNHLY, CDR2 FYNNEI. This CDR3 has 12 amino acids. CDR3 region: CASHGGLYEQYF. DNA of the CDR3: TGTGCCAGCCATGGAGGGCTCTACGAGCAGTACTTC.